The rows below give T cell receptor beta chains drawn from one sample of a study of T cells in Graves' hyperthyroidism and ophthalmopathy. TCRdb used MiXCR to reprocess the multiplex PCR reads, holding one entry per CDR3 protein. The sample holds fewer than 550,000 distinct CDR3 sequences, about 24% seen once. Material: blood. The receptors shown here come from a woman aged 30 to 39 with Graves' ophthalmopathy. CDR3s include the opening cysteine and the closing phenylalanine or tryptophan. D genes are given only for firm matches. Size is stated for part of the rows, as once, few or many counts, or as a class when the clone is expanded.

clone_size,v_call,d_call,j_call,cdr3_length,cdr3_aa,cdr3_nt
once,TRBV12-3/TRBV12-4,NA,TRBJ2-7,12,CASSLGLSEQYF,TGTGCCAGCAGTCTCGGACTTTCCGAGCAGTACTTC
few,TRBV6-1,TRBD1,TRBJ1-2,15,CASRSPGQGARGYTF,TGTGCCAGCAGATCACCGGGACAGGGGGCGCGGGGCTACACCTTC
few,TRBV27,NA,TRBJ2-4,14,CASSFRGAKNIQYF,TGTGCCAGCAGTTTTCGCGGGGCCAAAAACATTCAGTACTTC
NA,TRBV6-1,NA,TRBJ1-1,14,CASSPSTGEDEAFF,TGTGCCAGCAGCCCCAGTACGGGGGAAGATGAAGCTTTCTTT
few,TRBV5-1,TRBD1,TRBJ1-1,15,CASSIGTGGYTEAFF,TGCGCCAGCAGCATAGGGACAGGAGGTTACACTGAAGCTTTCTTT
NA,TRBV12-5,NA,TRBJ1-1,13,CASGTGLGTEAFF,TGTGCTAGTGGAACAGGCCTGGGCACTGAAGCTTTCTTT
NA,TRBV20-1,NA,TRBJ2-7,9,CSADHEQYF,TGCAGTGCGGACCACGAGCAGTACTTC
many,TRBV2,NA,TRBJ1-2,14,CASSPSWEGNGYTF,TGTGCCAGCAGCCCAAGTTGGGAGGGGAATGGCTACACCTTC
many,TRBV6-2/TRBV6-3,NA,TRBJ1-2,15,CASSYLDTPNYGYTF,TGTGCCAGCAGTTACCTTGACACCCCTAACTATGGCTACACCTTC
many,TRBV4-1,TRBD1,TRBJ2-7,17,CASSQGSRRTGGHEQYF,TGCGCCAGCAGCCAAGGAAGTCGCCGGACAGGGGGCCACGAGCAGTACTTC
many,TRBV2,TRBD1,TRBJ1-2,14,CASIPWDRRYGYTF,TGTGCCAGCATCCCTTGGGACAGACGCTATGGCTACACCTTC
NA,TRBV5-1,NA,TRBJ2-7,14,CASSLIGRGNEQYF,TGCGCCAGCAGCTTGATTGGTAGGGGGAACGAGCAGTACTTC
many,TRBV6-1,NA,TRBJ1-2,13,CASTKRNSYGYTF,TGTGCCAGCACCAAACGGAACAGCTATGGCTACACCTTC
NA,TRBV24-1,NA,TRBJ1-1,12,CAIRNMGTEAFF,TGTGCCATCAGAAACATGGGCACTGAAGCTTTCTTT
NA,TRBV6-1,TRBD1,TRBJ1-2,15,CASILGQGAHYGYTF,TGTGCCAGCATTCTAGGACAGGGGGCTCACTATGGCTACACCTTC
NA,TRBV19,NA,TRBJ1-5,13,CASWGRSNQPQHF,TGTGCCAGTTGGGGCCGGAGCAATCAGCCCCAGCATTTT
many,TRBV29-1,TRBD1,TRBJ1-1,14,CSVKGDRVNTEAFF,TGCAGCGTTAAGGGGGACAGGGTGAACACTGAAGCTTTCTTT
many,TRBV2,NA,TRBJ1-2,14,CASSESLDSYGYTF,TGTGCCAGCAGTGAAAGCCTTGACAGCTATGGCTACACCTTC
many,TRBV27,NA,TRBJ2-5,14,CASSAYRGEETQYF,TGTGCCAGCAGTGCCTACCGGGGAGAGGAGACCCAGTACTTC
few,TRBV20-1,NA,TRBJ2-2,15,CSASGRGFDTGELFF,TGCAGTGCATCCGGCAGGGGTTTTGACACCGGGGAGCTGTTTTTT
few,TRBV9,NA,TRBJ2-2,16,CASSVGEGTNTGELFF,TGTGCCAGCAGCGTAGGGGAAGGAACCAACACCGGGGAGCTGTTTTTT
NA,TRBV6-1,NA,TRBJ2-7,14,CASRDGRGGYEQYF,TGTGCCAGCAGAGACGGACGGGGCGGGTACGAGCAGTACTTC
many,TRBV10-3,TRBD1,TRBJ1-1,12,CAISGGGREAFF,TGTGCCATCAGTGGAGGGGGCCGGGAAGCTTTCTTT
many,TRBV10-3,NA,TRBJ1-2,12,CATGGRVYGYTF,TGTGCCACGGGGGGCAGGGTCTATGGCTACACCTTC
NA,TRBV18,TRBD1,TRBJ2-5,14,CASSRQGPSETQYF,TGTGCCAGCTCGCGACAGGGGCCGTCCGAGACCCAGTACTTC
many,TRBV12-5,NA,TRBJ1-1,13,CASGLGMNTEAFF,TGTGCTAGTGGTTTGGGGATGAACACTGAAGCTTTCTTT
many,TRBV19,TRBD1,TRBJ2-5,13,CASRQGGQETQYF,TGTGCCAGTAGACAGGGGGGCCAAGAGACCCAGTACTTC
many,TRBV7-2,TRBD1,TRBJ1-5,14,CASSLNRGGQPQHF,TGTGCCAGCAGCCTTAACAGGGGTGGGCAGCCCCAGCATTTT
few,TRBV6-2/TRBV6-3,NA,TRBJ2-7,12,CASSKGPYEQYF,TGTGCCAGCAGTAAGGGCCCTTACGAGCAGTACTTC
few,TRBV11-1,NA,TRBJ1-1,16,CASSLLIAGGRTEAFF,TGTGCCAGCAGCTTACTAATTGCGGGGGGCAGGACTGAAGCTTTCTTT
many,TRBV20-1,NA,TRBJ2-3,12,CSGGTETDTQYF,TGCAGCGGAGGGACAGAAACAGATACGCAGTATTTT
many,TRBV6-5,TRBD1,TRBJ2-7,14,CASSYRDRGDEQYF,TGTGCCAGCAGTTACCGGGACAGGGGTGACGAGCAGTACTTC
NA,TRBV2,NA,TRBJ2-5,15,CASSPQRGKQETQYF,TGTGCCAGCAGCCCCCAAAGAGGGAAACAAGAGACCCAGTACTTC
many,TRBV29-1,NA,TRBJ1-1,13,CSVDEGLGTEAFF,TGCAGCGTTGACGAGGGGTTAGGCACTGAAGCTTTCTTT